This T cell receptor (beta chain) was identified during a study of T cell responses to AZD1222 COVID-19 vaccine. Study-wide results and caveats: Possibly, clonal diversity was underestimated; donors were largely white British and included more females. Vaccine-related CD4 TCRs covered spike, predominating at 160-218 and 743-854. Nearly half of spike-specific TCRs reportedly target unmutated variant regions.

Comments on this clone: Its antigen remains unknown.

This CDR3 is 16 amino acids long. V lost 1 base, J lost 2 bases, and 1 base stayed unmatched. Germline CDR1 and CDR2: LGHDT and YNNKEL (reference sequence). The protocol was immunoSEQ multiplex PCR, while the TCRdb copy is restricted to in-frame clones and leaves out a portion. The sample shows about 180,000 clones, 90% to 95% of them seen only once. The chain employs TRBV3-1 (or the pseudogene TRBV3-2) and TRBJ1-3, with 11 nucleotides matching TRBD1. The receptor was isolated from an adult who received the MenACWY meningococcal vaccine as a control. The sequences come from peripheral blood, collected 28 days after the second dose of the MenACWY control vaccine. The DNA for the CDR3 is TGTGCCAGCAGCCAAGGGACAGGGGGCCCTGGAAACACCATATATTTT. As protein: CASSQGTGGPGNTIYF.